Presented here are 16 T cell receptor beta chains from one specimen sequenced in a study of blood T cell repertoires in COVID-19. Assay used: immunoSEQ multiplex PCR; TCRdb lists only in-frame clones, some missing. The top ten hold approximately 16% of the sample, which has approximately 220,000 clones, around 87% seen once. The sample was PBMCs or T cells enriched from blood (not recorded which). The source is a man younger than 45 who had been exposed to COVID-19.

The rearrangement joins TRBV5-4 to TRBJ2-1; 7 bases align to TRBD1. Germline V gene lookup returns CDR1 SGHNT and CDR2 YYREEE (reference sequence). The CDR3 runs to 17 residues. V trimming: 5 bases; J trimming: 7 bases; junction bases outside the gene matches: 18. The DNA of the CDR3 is TGTGCCAGCAGGCTAACTTACAGGGGTGGAACCGGTAATGAGCAGTTCTTC. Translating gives CASRLTYRGGTGNEQFF.

DNA for the CDR3: TGCGCCAGCAGCTTTGGCGGTCCCTACGAGCAGTACTTC. Translating gives CASSFGGPYEQYF. The V call is TRBV5-1, the J call TRBJ2-7; unclear D gene. Trimming took 2 bases from V and 2 from J, leaving 8 bases between them. The CDR3 is 13 residues long. Germline V gives CDR1 SGHRS, CDR2 YFSETQ.

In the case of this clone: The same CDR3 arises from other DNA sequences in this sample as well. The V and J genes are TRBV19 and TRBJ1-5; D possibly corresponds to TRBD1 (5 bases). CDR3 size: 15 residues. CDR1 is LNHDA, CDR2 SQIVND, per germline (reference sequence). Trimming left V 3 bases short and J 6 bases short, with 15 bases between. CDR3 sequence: CASSIGGQGFQPQHF. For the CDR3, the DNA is TGTGCCAGTAGTATCGGCGGCCAGGGCTTTCAGCCCCAGCATTTT. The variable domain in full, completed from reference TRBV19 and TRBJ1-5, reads DGGITQSPKYLFRKEGQNVTLSCEQNLNHDAMYWYRQDPGQGLRLIYYSQIVNDFQKGDIAEGYSVSREKKESFPLTVTSAQKNPTAFYLCASSIGGQGFQPQHFGDGTRLSIL.

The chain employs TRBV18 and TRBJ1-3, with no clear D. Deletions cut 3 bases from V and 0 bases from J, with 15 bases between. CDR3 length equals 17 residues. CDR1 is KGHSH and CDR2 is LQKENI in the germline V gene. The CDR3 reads CASSPFRGGSSGNTIYF. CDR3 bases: TGTGCCAGCTCACCGTTCAGAGGCGGGAGCTCTGGAAACACCATATATTTT.

The CDR3 loop reads CASSLGQGGTGELFF. DNA of the CDR3: TGTGCCAGCAGCTTGGGACAGGGGGGCACCGGGGAGCTGTTTTTT. This sequence joins TRBV7-3 and TRBJ2-2; 11 bases fit TRBD1. Germline CDR1 is SGHTA and CDR2 is FQGTGA. Germline trimming cut 3 bases from V and 4 bases from J; bases unmatched to any gene: 1. The CDR3 is made up of 15 amino acids. Looking up the rest from reference TRBV7-3 and TRBJ2-2 gives the full variable domain: GAGVSQTPSNKVTEKGKYVELRCDPISGHTALYWYRQSLGQGPEFLIYFQGTGAADDSGLPNDRFFAVRPEGSVSTLKIQRTERGDSAVYLCASSLGQGGTGELFFGEGSRLTVL.

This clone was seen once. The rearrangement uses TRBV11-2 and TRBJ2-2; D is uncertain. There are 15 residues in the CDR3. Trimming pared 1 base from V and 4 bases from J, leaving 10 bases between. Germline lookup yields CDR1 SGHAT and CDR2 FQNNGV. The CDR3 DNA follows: TGTGCCAGCAGCTTAGCTCCCCCCCCCACCGGGGAGCTGTTTTTT. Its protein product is CASSLAPPPTGELFF.

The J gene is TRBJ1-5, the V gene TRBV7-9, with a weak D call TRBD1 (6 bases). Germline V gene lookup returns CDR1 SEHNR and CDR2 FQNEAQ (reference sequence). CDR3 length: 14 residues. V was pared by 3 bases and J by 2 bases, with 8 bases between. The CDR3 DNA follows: TGTGCCAGCAGCTTTTCAGGGGGCAATCAGCCCCAGCATTTT. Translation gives CASSFSGGNQPQHF.

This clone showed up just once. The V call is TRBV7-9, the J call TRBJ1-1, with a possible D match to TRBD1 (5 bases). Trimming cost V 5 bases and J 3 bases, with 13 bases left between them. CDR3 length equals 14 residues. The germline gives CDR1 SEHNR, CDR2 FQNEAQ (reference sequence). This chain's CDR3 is CASSREGSYTEAFF. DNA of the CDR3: TGTGCCAGCAGCCGGGAGGGGAGTTACACTGAAGCTTTCTTT.

This chain's CDR3 is CASSPAGGINTEAFF. CDR3 nucleotides: TGTGCCAGCAGCCCCGCGGGGGGCATCAACACTGAAGCTTTCTTT. This chain connects TRBV6-5 to TRBJ1-1, with D perhaps TRBD1 (6 bases). Germline assignment: CDR1 MNHEY and CDR2 SVGAGI. Trimming cost V 6 bases and J 2 bases, with 16 bases left between them. The CDR3 length is 15 residues.

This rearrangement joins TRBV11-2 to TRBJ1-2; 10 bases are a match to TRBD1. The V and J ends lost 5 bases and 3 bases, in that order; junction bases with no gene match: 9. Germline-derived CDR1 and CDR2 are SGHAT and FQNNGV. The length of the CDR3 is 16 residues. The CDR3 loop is CASSARGTGADYGYTF. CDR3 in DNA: TGTGCCAGCAGCGCCAGAGGGACAGGGGCTGACTATGGCTACACCTTC.

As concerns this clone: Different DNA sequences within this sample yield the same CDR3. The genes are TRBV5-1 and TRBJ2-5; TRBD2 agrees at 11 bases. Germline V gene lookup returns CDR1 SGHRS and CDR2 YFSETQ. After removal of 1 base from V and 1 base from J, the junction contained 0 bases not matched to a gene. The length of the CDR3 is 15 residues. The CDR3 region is CASSLTSGGQETQYF. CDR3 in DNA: TGCGCCAGCAGCTTGACTAGCGGGGGCCAAGAGACCCAGTACTTC.

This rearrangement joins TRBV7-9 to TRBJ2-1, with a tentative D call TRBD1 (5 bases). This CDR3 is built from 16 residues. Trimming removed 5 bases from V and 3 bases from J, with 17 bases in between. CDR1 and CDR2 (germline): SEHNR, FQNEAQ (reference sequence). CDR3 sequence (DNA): TGTGCCAGCAGCGCCCCGAGGAACACAGGCTACAATGAGCAGTTCTTC. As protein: CASSAPRNTGYNEQFF. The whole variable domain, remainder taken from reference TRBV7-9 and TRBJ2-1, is DTGVSQNPRHKITKRGQNVTFRCDPISEHNRLYWYRQTLGQGPEFLTYFQNEAQLEKSRLLSDRFSAERPKGSFSTLEIQRTEQGDSAMYLCASSAPRNTGYNEQFFGPGTRLTVL.

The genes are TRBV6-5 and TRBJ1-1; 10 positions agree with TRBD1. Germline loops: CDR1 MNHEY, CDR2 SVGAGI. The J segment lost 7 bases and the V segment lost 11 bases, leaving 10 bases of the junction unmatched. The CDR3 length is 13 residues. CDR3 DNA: TGTGCCGGCACCGATCGGGACAGGGGTGAAGCTTTCTTT. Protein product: CAGTDRDRGEAFF.

In DNA, the CDR3 is TGTGCCAGTAGTATAGATAGGGGATCCGGGGAGCTGTTTTTT. Amino acids: CASSIDRGSGELFF. The chain combines TRBV19 with TRBJ2-2; D might be TRBD1 (5 bases). The CDR3 loop spans 14 amino acids. The V gene lost 0 bases and the J gene lost 6 bases, with 8 bases spanning the gap. Germline-derived CDR1 and CDR2 are LNHDA and SQIVND (reference sequence).

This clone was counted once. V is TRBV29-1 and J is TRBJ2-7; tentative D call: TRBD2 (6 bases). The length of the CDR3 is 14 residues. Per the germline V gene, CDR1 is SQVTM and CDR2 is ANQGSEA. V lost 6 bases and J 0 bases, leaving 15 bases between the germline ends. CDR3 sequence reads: CSVGKPGLSYEQYF. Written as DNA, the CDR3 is TGCAGCGTGGGAAAGCCGGGACTCTCCTACGAGCAGTACTTC.

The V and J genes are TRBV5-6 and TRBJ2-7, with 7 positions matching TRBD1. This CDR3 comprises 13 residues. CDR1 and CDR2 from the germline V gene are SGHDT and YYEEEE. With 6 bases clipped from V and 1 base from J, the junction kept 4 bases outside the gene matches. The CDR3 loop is CASKTGPSYEQYF. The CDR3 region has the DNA TGTGCCAGCAAGACAGGGCCATCCTACGAGCAGTACTTC.